The clone carrying this T cell receptor beta chain was counted once. The target antigen is unknown. The CDR3 extends over 15 amino acids. The germline V gene encodes CDR1 KGHSH and CDR2 LQKENI. V lost 4 bases, J lost 0 bases, and 6 bases stayed unmatched. In the library, individual cDNA molecules carried attached unique molecular identifiers. Via MiXCR, TCRdb re-called the 5' RACE reads, giving one row per CDR3 protein. The sample carries about 55,000 distinct CDR3 sequences, 6.6% recorded once. This sample is drawn from a study of early T cells in non-severe SARS-CoV-2 infection. Notes on the study in general: VDJdb matching, biased toward anti-spike CD8 responses, missed private and CD4 specificities.

This chain joins TRBV18 and TRBJ2-7, with 7 positions matching TRBD1. This TCR derives from an adult who was a healthcare worker with PCR-confirmed SARS-CoV-2 infection or an uninfected control (not recorded which). The sequencing used whole blood, collected at baseline. CDR3 in DNA: TGTGCCAGCTCACATCGAGGGGGCCCCTCCTACGAGCAGTACTTC. This codes for CASSHRGGPSYEQYF. Complete variable domain (other parts from reference TRBV18 and TRBJ2-7): NAGVMQNPRHLVRRRGQEARLRCSPMKGHSHVYWYRQLPEEGLKFMVYLQKENIIDESGMPKERFSAEFPKEGPSILRIQQVVRGDSAAYFCASSHRGGPSYEQYFGPGTRLTVT.